Following are 10 T cell receptor beta chains from one sample sequenced in a study of OX40 agonist ivuxolimab in advanced cancers. The repertoire was sequenced with immunoSEQ multiplex PCR; TCRdb's copy has only in-frame clones and lacks some. The profile shows roughly 66,000 clones, approximately 85% of them singletons. The sample consisted of CD4+ or CD8+ T cells sorted from blood, taken in a trial of the OX40 agonist ivuxolimab. These receptors originate from an adult with an advanced solid tumor such as melanoma, head and neck, liver or kidney cancer.

The chain has TRBV28 and TRBJ2-4; possibly TRBD1 for D (6 bases). Trimming took 1 base from V and 0 from J, leaving 7 bases between them. Germline V gene data show CDR1 as MDHEN and CDR2 as SYDVKM. This CDR3 contains 15 residues. CDR3 nucleotide sequence: TGTGCCAGCAGTTTATCAGGGGTAGCCAAAAACATTCAGTACTTC. Translated, it gives CASSLSGVAKNIQYF. Looking up the rest from reference TRBV28 and TRBJ2-4 gives the full variable domain: DVKVTQSSRYLVKRTGEKVFLECVQDMDHENMFWYRQDPGLGLRLIYFSYDVKMKEKGDIPEGYSVSREKKERFSLILESASTNQTSMYLCASSLSGVAKNIQYFGAGTRLSVL.

The chain is built from TRBV7-3 and TRBJ2-1; D may be TRBD1 or TRBD2 (5 bases each). V was clipped by 0 bases and J by 5 bases, with 11 bases between them. Germline V CDR1 and CDR2: SGHTA, FQGTGA. This CDR3 has 15 amino acids. CDR3 DNA sequence: TGTGCCAGCAGCTTAACGGGCGAGGGGCACAATGAGCAGTTCTTC. Its translation is CASSLTGEGHNEQFF.

This chain uses TRBV6-5 with TRBJ1-4, with TRBD1 identical over 9 bases. The V segment lost 6 bases and the J segment 7 bases; nucleotides outside the gene matches: 6. Germline V gene sequence: CDR1 MNHEY, CDR2 SVGAGI. This CDR3 has 14 residues. In DNA form, the CDR3 reads TGTGCCAGCAGGAAACAGGGGGCGAGTGAAAAACTGTTTTTT. Protein sequence: CASRKQGASEKLFF.

This chain connects TRBV6-4 to TRBJ1-2; no definite D call. The V end lost 4 bases, the J end lost 4 bases, and 7 bases lay between the germline ends. Germline assignment: CDR1 MRHNA and CDR2 SNTAGT. This CDR3 is 12 amino acids long. The CDR3 nucleotides read TGTGCCAGCAGTGCCGGCCCCTATGGCTACACCTTC. This gives the protein CASSAGPYGYTF.

A few counts support this clone. The chain is built from TRBV27 and TRBJ1-5, with D maybe TRBD1 (5 bases). Germline values: CDR1 MNHEY, CDR2 SMNVEV (reference sequence). Trimming took off 4 bases at V and 1 base at J, with 14 bases between the two ends. CDR3 length: 16 residues. CDR3 protein: CASSSRGGVSNQPQHF. In DNA, the CDR3 is TGTGCCAGCAGTTCCCGTGGGGGTGTAAGCAATCAGCCCCAGCATTTT.

This clone was seen just once. This sequence joins TRBV2 and TRBJ1-4; D is possibly TRBD1 (5 bases). Trimming removed 10 bases from V and 8 bases from J, with 20 bases in between. This CDR3 contains 14 residues. Germline V gives CDR1 SNHLY, CDR2 FYNNEI. The CDR3 loop reads CANKNQARGEKLFF. CDR3 bases: TGTGCCAATAAAAATCAGGCCCGGGGGGAAAAACTGTTTTTT.

V and J are TRBV7-8 and TRBJ1-1, with D perhaps matching TRBD1 (5 bases). In germline, CDR1 is SGHVS, CDR2 FQNEAQ. CDR3 size: 15 residues. V lost 5 bases and J 4 bases, leaving 17 bases between the germline ends. Written as DNA, the CDR3 is TGTGCCAGCAGCCAGAGACGGGGGGAGGGCACTGAAGCTTTCTTT. Protein: CASSQRRGEGTEAFF.

V and J are TRBV10-2 and TRBJ1-1; tentative D call: TRBD1 (5 bases). This CDR3 comprises 13 residues. Trimming took off 4 bases at V and 1 base at J, with 7 bases between the two ends. Germline V gene sequence: CDR1 WSHSY, CDR2 SAAADI. The CDR3 DNA reads TGCGCCAGCAGTGCCGACAGGAACACTGAAGCTTTCTTT. As protein: CASSADRNTEAFF.

V usage is TRBV11-2 and J usage is TRBJ2-7; D call uncertain. CDR3 length equals 14 residues. Trimming stripped 1 base from V and 5 bases from J, with 12 bases between. Germline V gives CDR1 SGHAT, CDR2 FQNNGV. CDR3: CASSLGSRPHEQYV. For the CDR3, the DNA is TGTGCCAGCAGCTTAGGTTCTCGACCCCACGAGCAGTACGTC.

This chain uses TRBV6-1 with TRBJ1-2; D gene ambiguous. There are 12 residues in the CDR3. The germline V gene encodes CDR1 MNHNS and CDR2 SASEGT. V shed 8 bases and J shed 8 bases, with 15 bases lying between them. CDR3 amino acids: CASRTQLGGYTF. The CDR3 DNA follows: TGTGCCAGCCGGACTCAATTGGGGGGCTACACCTTC.